These 25 T cell receptor beta chains were all obtained from the same sample, sequenced in a study of blood T cell repertoires in COVID-19. Profiled with immunoSEQ multiplex PCR; TCRdb holds only in-frame clones, not every one. The data contain 85,000 to 130,000 clones, 76% of them singletons. The source material was peripheral blood. All receptors come from a man older than 75 with COVID-19, enrolled during active disease.

The chain joins TRBV28 to TRBJ1-1; the D is unclear. Germline V gene data show CDR1 as MDHEN and CDR2 as SYDVKM. The CDR3 extends over 13 amino acids. V was trimmed by 7 bases and J by 3 bases, leaving 12 bases between them. For the CDR3, the DNA is TGTGCCAGCACCTTCGGGGTGGACACTGAAGCTTTCTTT. Translated, it gives CASTFGVDTEAFF. Together with reference TRBV28 and TRBJ1-1, the CDR3 gives the full variable domain: DVKVTQSSRYLVKRTGEKVFLECVQDMDHENMFWYRQDPGLGLRLIYFSYDVKMKEKGDIPEGYSVSREKKERFSLILESASTNQTSMYLCASTFGVDTEAFFGQGTRLTVV.

The chain couples TRBV7-2 to TRBJ2-2; 7 positions agree with TRBD1. CDR1 and CDR2 (germline): SGHTA, FQGNSA. V was clipped by 5 bases and J by 1 base; unmatched bases: 4. The CDR3 is made up of 15 amino acids. The CDR3 region has the DNA TGTGCCAGCAGCGCCGGGACAGAGAACACCGGGGAGCTGTTTTTT. Its translation is CASSAGTENTGELFF.

CDR3 coding DNA: TGTGCCAGCAGCACAGAACAGGGGGCCTCTGGCTACACCTTC. Translating it yields CASSTEQGASGYTF. The chain uses TRBV7-8 and TRBJ1-2; 9 bases match TRBD1. CDR3 length: 14 residues. Germline V CDR1 and CDR2: SGHVS, FQNEAQ. Unmatched junction bases numbered 8, after V lost 5 bases and J lost 7 bases.

The chain recombines TRBV7-6 with TRBJ1-5; 9 bases map to TRBD1. With V trimmed by 3 bases and J by 6 bases, 6 bases remained unmatched. This CDR3 is 15 amino acids long. Germline V gene lookup returns CDR1 SGHVS and CDR2 FNYEAQ. Written as DNA, the CDR3 is TGTGCCAGCAGCTTGGGACAGGGTGGAGGTCAGCCCCAGCATTTT. Translation gives CASSLGQGGGQPQHF.

V and J are TRBV21-1 and TRBJ2-7; TRBD2 is taken as the D call from the table, unchecked against the DNA. TRBV21-1 is described as a pseudogene. The CDR3 has 18 amino acids. For the CDR3, the DNA is TGTGCCAGCAGCAAAAACCCGACTAGCGGGAGGGAACGGGGAGAGCAGTACTTC. It yields the protein CASSKNPTSGRERGEQYF.

The chain is built from TRBV12-5 and TRBJ1-2; possibly TRBD1 for D (6 bases). Per germline, CDR1 LGHNT and CDR2 FRNRAP. The V gene lost 6 bases and the J gene lost 4 bases, with 18 bases spanning the gap. CDR3 length equals 15 residues. Here the CDR3 DNA reads TGTGCTAGTGGCGGCCGGGACACTAGAGTCTATGGCTACACCTTC. Its protein is CASGGRDTRVYGYTF.

This clone was observed a handful of times. The chain joins TRBV27 to TRBJ1-2; 9 bases are shared with TRBD1. The germline V gene has CDR1 MNHEY and CDR2 SMNVEV (reference sequence). This CDR3 is 15 amino acids long. Trimming took 2 bases from V and 4 from J; bases not matched to a gene: 5. The CDR3 reads CASSLGTGSGYGYTF. The DNA for the CDR3 is TGTGCCAGCAGTTTAGGGACAGGGAGCGGCTATGGCTACACCTTC.

This chain links TRBV7-2 with TRBJ2-3; TRBD1 matches 8 bases. The CDR3 is 16 amino acids. Trimming cost V 2 bases and J 2 bases; bases outside gene matches: 6. Germline assignment: CDR1 SGHTA and CDR2 FQGNSA. The CDR3 nucleotides read TGTGCCAGCAGCTTACTCGGGACAGGCGTCACAGATACGCAGTATTTT. Protein sequence: CASSLLGTGVTDTQYF.

The chain has TRBV9 and TRBJ2-7; unclear D gene. Germline V gives CDR1 SGDLS, CDR2 YYNGEE. Trimming shortened V by 0 bases and J by 0 bases, and 7 bases separated the two germline ends. The CDR3 spans 14 residues. The CDR3 here is CASSVGQFSYEQYF. The CDR3, as DNA: TGTGCCAGCAGCGTAGGGCAATTCTCCTACGAGCAGTACTTC.

In its sample, this clone was seen a few times. This chain connects TRBV19 to TRBJ1-4; no definite D call. Looked up from germline, CDR1 is LNHDA and CDR2 is SQIVND (reference sequence). Trimming cost V 4 bases and J 2 bases, with 17 bases left between them. There are 17 residues in the CDR3. The CDR3 nucleotides read TGTGCCAGTAGTACAGATTGGCTACTCGGGACTAATGAAAAACTGTTTTTT. Translating it yields CASSTDWLLGTNEKLFF.

This clone showed up just a few times. J is TRBJ2-5 and V is TRBV19; 7 bases fit TRBD1. J lost 0 bases, V lost 9 bases, and 13 bases had no gene match. Germline CDR1 is LNHDA and CDR2 is SQIVND (reference sequence). The CDR3 covers 16 residues. The CDR3 sequence: CASTQRGPLYQETQYF. CDR3 DNA sequence: TGTGCCAGCACTCAGAGGGGGCCGCTGTACCAAGAGACCCAGTACTTC. Using reference TRBV19 and TRBJ2-5 for the parts outside the CDR3, the full variable domain is DGGITQSPKYLFRKEGQNVTLSCEQNLNHDAMYWYRQDPGQGLRLIYYSQIVNDFQKGDIAEGYSVSREKKESFPLTVTSAQKNPTAFYLCASTQRGPLYQETQYFGPGTRLLVL.

The DNA of the CDR3 is TGTGCCAGCAGTCCAAGACAGGGGCGACAAGAGACCCAGTACTTC. Encoded protein: CASSPRQGRQETQYF. The chain has TRBV6-2 or TRBV6-3 and TRBJ2-5; 8 positions agree with TRBD1. There are 15 residues in the CDR3. Trimming at V came to 5 bases and at J to 2 bases, leaving 7 bases not matched to a gene. Germline-derived CDR1 and CDR2 are MNHEY and SVGEGT.

The rearrangement uses TRBV4-2 and TRBJ2-7; D ambiguous. V dropped 3 bases and J dropped 1 base, with 7 bases sitting between them. The germline V gene has CDR1 LGHNA and CDR2 YNFKEQ. The CDR3 covers 13 residues. The CDR3 loop is CASSHLGSYEQYF. The CDR3 nucleotides are TGTGCCAGCAGCCATCTCGGTTCCTACGAGCAGTACTTC.

This clone was seen repeatedly, ten times or more. The V call is TRBV11-2, the J call TRBJ2-3, with 8 bases identical to TRBD2. V shed 6 bases and J 0 bases; nucleotides not matched to a gene: 2. CDR1 is SGHAT, CDR2 FQNNGV, per germline. This CDR3 has 14 amino acids. The CDR3 DNA is TGTGCCAGCAGGAGCGGGAGTAGCACAGATACGCAGTATTTT. Protein product: CASRSGSSTDTQYF.

This chain links TRBV18 with TRBJ2-7; 7 positions match TRBD2. Germline V gene sequence: CDR1 KGHSH, CDR2 LQKENI. The CDR3 covers 14 residues. V was clipped by 3 bases and J by 1 base; unmatched bases: 3. As DNA, the CDR3 is TGTGCCAGCTCACCTGGGCGGGAGTCCTACGAGCAGTACTTC. Translating it yields CASSPGRESYEQYF.

The chain has TRBV29-1 and TRBJ1-4, with 12 bases fitting TRBD1. Trimming removed 4 bases from V and 10 bases from J; junction bases left unmatched: 10. The CDR3 is 15 residues long. CDR1 is SQVTM and CDR2 is ANQGSEA in the germline V gene. The CDR3 region is CSVGGQGAWQGKLFF. The CDR3 nucleotides read TGCAGCGTTGGGGGACAGGGGGCTTGGCAGGGAAAACTGTTTTTT.

The rearrangement links TRBV27 to TRBJ2-3, with TRBD2 matching 11 bases. J gave up 2 bases and V 6 bases, and 13 bases lay outside the gene matches. CDR3 length equals 18 residues. Germline V gene data show CDR1 as MNHEY and CDR2 as SMNVEV (reference sequence). The CDR3 DNA reads as TGTGCCAGCAGCCGGAGCCTAATAGCGGGAGGGCCCACAGATACGCAGTATTTT. Translation gives CASSRSLIAGGPTDTQYF.

The CDR3 region is CASSEFFRDTQETQYF. In DNA form, the CDR3 reads TGCGCCAGCAGTGAGTTCTTCCGGGACACACAAGAGACCCAGTACTTC. The chain has TRBV10-2 and TRBJ2-5, with D maybe TRBD1 (6 bases). The CDR3 has 16 residues. CDR1 WSHSY and CDR2 SAAADI come from the germline V gene. Between the trimmed V and J ends, which lost 1 base and 2 bases, there was a span of 14 bases.

The rearrangement links TRBV13 to TRBJ1-6, with 7 bases fitting TRBD1. J lost 9 bases, V lost 4 bases, and 3 bases had no gene match. CDR1 and CDR2 (germline): PRHDT, FYEKMQ (reference sequence). The CDR3 is 13 amino acids. The CDR3 region is CASSWRGPSPLHF. DNA of the CDR3: TGTGCCAGCAGCTGGAGGGGGCCTTCACCCCTCCACTTT.

The chain couples TRBV5-1 to TRBJ2-1; 14 positions match TRBD2. The CDR3 consists of 17 residues. Trimming removed 1 base from V and 9 bases from J; junction bases left unmatched: 9. Germline values: CDR1 SGHRS, CDR2 YFSETQ. The CDR3 DNA is TGCGCCAGCAGCTTGCCGAGACTAGCGGGAGGGGCTGGTGAGCAGTTCTTC. Translation gives CASSLPRLAGGAGEQFF.

The chain has TRBV29-1 and TRBJ1-2, with D maybe TRBD1 (6 bases). Trimming removed 7 bases from V and 6 bases from J, with 12 bases in between. The germline V gene encodes CDR1 SQVTM and CDR2 ANQGSEA. This CDR3 spans 11 amino acids. CDR3 DNA: TGCAGCGCCCAAGGGGGGGATGGCTACACCTTC. This translates into CSAQGGDGYTF.

CDR3 sequence: CASSLLDQNTEAFF. In nucleotides, the CDR3 is TGCGCCAGCAGCTTGTTAGATCAGAACACTGAAGCTTTCTTT. V usage is TRBV5-1 and J usage is TRBJ1-1; no clear D gene. With 1 base removed from V and 1 base from J, the gap between germline ends came to 8 bases. This CDR3 has 14 residues. Germline assignment: CDR1 SGHRS and CDR2 YFSETQ.

The V and J genes are TRBV12-3 or TRBV12-4 and TRBJ2-3, with D uncertain. V was trimmed by 3 bases and J by 2 bases, leaving 3 bases between them. The CDR3 runs 12 residues. The CDR3, as DNA: TGTGCCAGCAGTTTTATCACAGATACGCAGTATTTT. Translated: CASSFITDTQYF.

This chain links TRBV21-1 with TRBJ2-7; TRBD2 reflects the table's D call only, with no check against the DNA. TRBV21-1 is designated a pseudogene. The CDR3 is 14 residues long. The CDR3 is CASICGLSSYEQYF. DNA of the CDR3: TGTGCCAGCATTTGCGGGTTGAGCTCCTACGAGCAGTACTTC.

The rearrangement uses TRBV7-9 and TRBJ2-3; D is unclear. Trimming removed 5 bases at V and 4 bases at J, with 10 bases between. Germline assignment: CDR1 SEHNR and CDR2 FQNEAQ (reference sequence). The CDR3 has 13 residues. The CDR3 loop is CASSPLVADTQYF. CDR3 nucleotide sequence: TGTGCCAGCAGCCCCTTAGTAGCAGATACGCAGTATTTT. The whole variable domain, remainder taken from reference TRBV7-9 and TRBJ2-3, is DTGVSQNPRHKITKRGQNVTFRCDPISEHNRLYWYRQTLGQGPEFLTYFQNEAQLEKSRLLSDRFSAERPKGSFSTLEIQRTEQGDSAMYLCASSPLVADTQYFGPGTRLTVL.